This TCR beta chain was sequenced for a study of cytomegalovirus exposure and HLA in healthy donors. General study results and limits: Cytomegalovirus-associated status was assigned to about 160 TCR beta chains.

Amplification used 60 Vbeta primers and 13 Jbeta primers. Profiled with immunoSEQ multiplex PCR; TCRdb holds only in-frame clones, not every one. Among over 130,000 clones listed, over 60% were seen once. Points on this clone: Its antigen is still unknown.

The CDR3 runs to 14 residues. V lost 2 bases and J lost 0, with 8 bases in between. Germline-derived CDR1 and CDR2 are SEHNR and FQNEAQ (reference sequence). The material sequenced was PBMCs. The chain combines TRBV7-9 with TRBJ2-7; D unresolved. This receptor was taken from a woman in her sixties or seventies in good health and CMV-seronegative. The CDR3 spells CASSLMADSYEQYF. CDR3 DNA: TGTGCCAGCAGCTTAATGGCGGACTCCTACGAGCAGTACTTC.